This paragraph covers one TCR beta chain sequence. No antigen is known for it. No much larger clonotype is one base removed from it; base qualities were not supplied. CDR1 and CDR2 were assigned from the germline V gene as SGHAT and FQNNGV. Including cysteine and phenylalanine, the CDR3 has 15 amino acids. Just the 45-base CDR3 DNA is kept, in frame starting at base 1. The germline V end is reduced by 1 base and the J end by 5 bases; junction bases left unmatched: 7. These data come from a study of shared clonotypes between healthy human individuals (dated by TCRdb to about 2020). At the level of the whole study: A few men and a couple of women, aged 18 to 49 years, made up the cohort. For each donor, three plates each were used for CD4 naive and CD4 memory, two plates were used for CD8 naive, and one plate was used for CD8 memory. Each donor's leukapheresis produced roughly between about 0.9 and 9.5 billion PBMCs. To estimate repertoire size and how much clonotypes are shared between individuals, the study performed deep sequencing of blood TCR repertoires from 4 to 6 healthy adults. To increase sequencing depth and limit assay-specific biases, different laboratories used diverse techniques to prepare libraries and sequence TCR repertoires.

Donors were healthy HIV-negative adults with no recently reported acute infections or vaccinations. All donors were Caucasian adults living in Nashville, Tennessee, USA. Magnetic negative selection was used to enrich CD4+ T cells, after which naive cells were positively selected on CD45RA and the negative fraction became the memory subset. After blood collection by leukapheresis, PBMCs were isolated using Ficoll-Histopaque density gradient centrifugation and then cryopreserved in the vapor phase of liquid nitrogen. Analytical flow cytometry was used to check the purity and quantity of each magnetically sorted T cell population. Each sorted fraction had its genomic DNA isolated and then quantified by UV absorbance on a Nanodrop 2000c. What the study reported, not specific to this receptor: Naive subsets generally had larger estimated clonotype richness than memory subsets. The small number of donors limited the genetic and exposure-history diversity represented. Sampling was restricted to blood, and TCR repertoires in tissue are likely to differ from TCR repertoires in blood. Pairwise subsampling indicated that sequencing depth was expected to affect the degree of clonotype sharing among donors. Sharing across a handful of donors was observed for about 5% of naive CD4, about 3.2% of naive CD8, 2.3% of memory CD4, and roughly 0.4% of memory CD8 clonotypes. Incomplete sequencing was indicated by rarefaction of sorted-subset datasets, despite the large sequencing depth. Higher generation probabilities were observed for clonotypes shared by all four sorted-subset donors than for non-shared clonotypes.

Using the deep immunoSEQ assay, TCR CDR3 regions were amplified from genomic DNA by multiplex PCR. Genomic DNA extracted from each cell subset was distributed evenly over all wells of several immunoSEQ 96-well plates, and each plate served as one replicate. For sorted subsets, around 200 ng genomic DNA, equal to 30,000 to 35,000 T cell genomes, was loaded into each replicate PCR. The purified libraries were quantified using a Qubit 3.0 fluorometer, sized with a Bioanalyzer 2100, and then quantified again using the KAPA Library Quantification kit. A separate single-read 150-cycle Illumina NextSeq 550 flow cell was used to sequence each immunoSEQ 96-well plate. In the paper's pipeline: Because the immunoSEQ output held only junctional sequences and lacked quality scores, the filtering could not match the filtering applied to full-length reads. Sequences were annotated with PyIR, a Python wrapper for IgBLAST v1.9, using IMGT germline references to assign V/J genes and CDR3. Reads were removed for weak V/J assignments (E-value above 1e-6), missing CDR3, stop codons, out-of-frame junctions, or ambiguous translated residues. V3J clonotypes were defined as sequences sharing an identical inferred V gene, J gene, and CDR3 amino acid sequence. Percentage overlap between repertoires was computed as shared unique clonotypes divided by the size of the smaller repertoire. Richness of each repertoire was evaluated using RTK rarefaction, the Chao1 estimator, and Recon v2.1 estimates of unobserved clonotypes. For all TCRbeta clonotypes obtained by the gDNA method from a few donors, generation probabilities were computed with OLGA. In TCRdb, the immuneACCESS table is reduced to in-frame sequences with V and J assigned. These tables do not hold every clone; where another copy was compared, an unresolved V gene accounts for under half, and the others remain unexplained. V and J calls and clone size are those listed in that table; D and trimming were worked out from the DNA. The sample table lists millions of clones, 85% to 95% of them with a count of one. Under 0.15% of the sample rests with the top ten.

The TCR sequence derives from a man aged 18 to 30 in good health. The chain is made from TRBV11-2 and TRBJ2-5; TRBD2 aligns with 7 central bases. The sequencing sample was made of naive CD4+ T cells sorted from blood. The cell subset or site label of this sample denotes: CD45RA+ positively selected. The CDR3 region: CASSLGTRPSETQYF. The DNA sequence follows: TGTGCCAGCAGCTTAGGGACTAGGCCTTCCGAGACCCAGTACTTC. The full variable domain, completed from the reference TRBV11-2 and TRBJ2-5 proteins outside the CDR3, reads EAGVAQSPRYKIIEKRQSVAFWCNPISGHATLYWYQQILGQGPKLLIQFQNNGVVDDSQLPKDRFSAERLKGVDSTLKIQPAKLEDSAVYLCASSLGTRPSETQYFGPGTRLLVL.